Listed here are 6 T cell receptor beta chains from one sample, sequenced in a study of blood T cell repertoires in COVID-19. Clones were read by immunoSEQ multiplex PCR, and TCRdb kept only the in-frame ones, dropping some. Of some 100,000 clones detected, roughly 80% appear once; the ten largest clones hold 2% to 3%. The sequenced sample was peripheral blood. These TCRs come from a middle-aged man with acute or convalescent COVID-19.

This clone was seen a few times. The rearrangement uses TRBV5-1 and TRBJ2-7; 7 positions match TRBD2. Germline CDR1 SGHRS, CDR2 YFSETQ. CDR3 size: 15 residues. V lost 4 bases to trimming and J lost 3 bases; unmatched junction nucleotides: 10. The CDR3 loop reads CASSPWRSGNYEQYF. The CDR3 region has the DNA TGCGCCAGCAGCCCCTGGAGGAGCGGGAACTACGAGCAGTACTTC.

The chain carries TRBV2 and TRBJ1-5; 10 bases align to TRBD1. J lost 7 bases, V lost 5 bases, and 8 bases had no gene match. The CDR3 loop spans 15 amino acids. The germline V gene has CDR1 SNHLY and CDR2 FYNNEI. This CDR3 reads CASSFSRDRGQPQHF. The CDR3 region has the DNA TGTGCCAGCAGTTTTTCCCGGGACAGGGGACAGCCCCAGCATTTT.

The chain has TRBV9 and TRBJ1-1; D is unresolved. The V gene's germline CDR1 is SGDLS and CDR2 YYNGEE. The CDR3 contains 12 residues. V dropped 5 bases and J dropped 8 bases, with 13 bases sitting between them. The DNA for the CDR3 is TGTGCCAGCAGTCTAGCCGGGTCAGAAGCTTTCTTT. It specifies CASSLAGSEAFF.

This clone was seen more than once but under ten times. The gene calls are TRBV19 and TRBJ2-5; TRBD1 aligns across 11 bases. Germline CDR1 and CDR2: LNHDA and SQIVND (reference sequence). The V gene end was trimmed by 5 bases and the J gene end by 4 bases; junction bases not matched to a gene: 6. The CDR3 has 15 residues. The CDR3 bases are TGTGCCAGTAGTGTGGGACAGGGGGGATTAGAGACCCAGTACTTC. It specifies CASSVGQGGLETQYF.

CDR3 sequence (DNA): TGTGCCAGCTCACCTTCGCAGGGGGAAGGAAACACCATATATTTT. Its protein product is CASSPSQGEGNTIYF. This rearrangement joins TRBV18 to TRBJ1-3, with 7 positions matching TRBD1. With V trimmed by 3 bases and J by 4 bases, 6 bases remained unmatched. CDR1 is KGHSH, CDR2 LQKENI, per germline. This CDR3 contains 15 residues.

The chain combines TRBV6-5 with TRBJ1-2; maybe TRBD1 (6 bases). Trimming took 6 bases from V and 2 from J, leaving 10 bases between them. The CDR3 is 13 amino acids. Germline-derived CDR1 and CDR2 are MNHEY and SVGAGI. For the CDR3, the DNA is TGTGCCAGCAGCATGACAGGCAACTATGGCTACACCTTC. Its protein is CASSMTGNYGYTF.